This T cell receptor (beta chain) was identified in a study of molecular identifiers for immune sequencing clone quantification. Notes on the study in general: Over 99% of effector molecules, yet under 1% of naive-cell molecules, were held by clones above 20 RNA copies. Identical TCR molecules that share a barcode could lead to an underestimation of highly expanded clone sizes.

The CDR3 is made up of 13 amino acids. V trimming: 11 bases; J trimming: 3 bases; junction bases outside the gene matches: 10. TCRdb recomputed calls from the PCR reads with MiXCR, one row per CDR3 protein. The table includes about 640,000 distinct CDR3 sequences, just under 20% detected once. There are many counts of this clonotype. Its antigen is not identified. The material sequenced was naive CD8+ T cells from blood, with Jurkat cell RNA spiked in. Noted subset: FACS-sorted CD8+CD4-CCR7+CD45RA+ naive T cells. The gene calls are TRBV12-3 or TRBV12-4 and TRBJ2-7; 7 nucleotides line up with TRBD1. This sequence originates from a human donor in good health. Some libraries in this study had Jurkat cell RNA spiked in. DNA for the CDR3: TGTGCCGTGTCCACAGGGGTATACTACGAGCAGTACTTC. Encoded protein: CAVSTGVYYEQYF.